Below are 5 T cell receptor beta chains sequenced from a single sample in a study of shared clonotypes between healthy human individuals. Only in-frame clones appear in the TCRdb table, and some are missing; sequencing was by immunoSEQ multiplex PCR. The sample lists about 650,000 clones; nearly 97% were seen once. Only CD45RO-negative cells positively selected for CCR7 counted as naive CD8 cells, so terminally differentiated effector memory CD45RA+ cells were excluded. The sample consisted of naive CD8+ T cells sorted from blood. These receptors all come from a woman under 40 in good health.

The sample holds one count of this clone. The CDR3 DNA sequence: TGTGCCAGCACCCGGGACACCCAAGAGACCCAGTACTTC. It yields the protein CASTRDTQETQYF. The chain joins TRBV5-6 to TRBJ2-5; D perhaps matches TRBD1 (6 bases). CDR3 length: 13 amino acids. Per the germline V gene, CDR1 is SGHDT and CDR2 is YYEEEE. V lost 6 bases, J lost 1 base, and 10 bases lay in between.

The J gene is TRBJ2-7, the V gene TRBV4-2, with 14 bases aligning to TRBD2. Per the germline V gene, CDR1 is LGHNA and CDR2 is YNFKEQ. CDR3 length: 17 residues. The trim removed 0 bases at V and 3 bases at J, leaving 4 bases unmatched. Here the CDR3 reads CASSQDHGLAGGYEQYF. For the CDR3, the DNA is TGTGCCAGCAGCCAAGACCACGGACTAGCGGGAGGCTACGAGCAGTACTTC.

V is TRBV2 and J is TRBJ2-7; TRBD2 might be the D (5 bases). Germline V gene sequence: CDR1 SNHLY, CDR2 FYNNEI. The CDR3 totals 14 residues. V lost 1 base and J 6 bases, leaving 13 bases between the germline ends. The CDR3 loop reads CASSEERGLGEQYF. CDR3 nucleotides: TGTGCCAGCAGTGAAGAGCGAGGGCTTGGCGAGCAGTACTTC. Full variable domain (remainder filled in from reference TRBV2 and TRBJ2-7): EPEVTQTPSHQVTQMGQEVILRCVPISNHLYFYWYRQILGQKVEFLVSFYNNEISEKSEIFDDQFSVERPDGSNFTLKIRSTKLEDSAMYFCASSEERGLGEQYFGPGTRLTVT.

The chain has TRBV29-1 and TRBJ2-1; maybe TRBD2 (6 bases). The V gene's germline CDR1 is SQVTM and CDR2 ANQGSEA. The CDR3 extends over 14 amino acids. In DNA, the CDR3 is TGCAGTCTTGGGGAGGACAATTCCTACAATGAGCAGTTCTTC. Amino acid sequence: CSLGEDNSYNEQFF.

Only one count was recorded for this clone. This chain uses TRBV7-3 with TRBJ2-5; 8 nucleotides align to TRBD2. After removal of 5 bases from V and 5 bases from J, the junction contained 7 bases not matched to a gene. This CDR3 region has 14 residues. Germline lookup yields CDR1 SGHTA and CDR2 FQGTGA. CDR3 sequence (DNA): TGTGCCAGCAGCCTTAGCGGGATAGGGGAGACCCAGTACTTC. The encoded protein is CASSLSGIGETQYF.